The 17 T cell receptor beta chains reported below all come from one sample, sequenced in a study of blood T cell repertoires in COVID-19. Clones were read by immunoSEQ multiplex PCR, and TCRdb kept only the in-frame ones, dropping some. The sample includes over 250,000 clones, roughly 87% of them seen just once. Sequencing used peripheral blood. Source of these receptors: a woman aged 25 to 39 with acute or convalescent COVID-19.

The rearrangement uses TRBV18 and TRBJ2-7; a weak D match, TRBD1 (5 bases). Per the germline V gene, CDR1 is KGHSH and CDR2 is LQKENI. V lost 5 bases and J lost 1, with 9 bases in between. The CDR3 runs 13 residues. The CDR3 is CASSRGSSYEQYF. CDR3 DNA: TGTGCCAGCTCAAGGGGATCTTCCTACGAGCAGTACTTC.

The chain links TRBV7-2 to TRBJ2-2; possibly TRBD1 for D (5 bases). From germline, CDR1 is SGHTA and CDR2 FQGNSA. V was clipped by 5 bases and J by 0 bases, with 13 bases between them. This CDR3 is built from 16 residues. Written as DNA, the CDR3 is TGTGCCAGCAGCGCGACAGTAATTTCGAACACCGGGGAGCTGTTTTTT. Its translation: CASSATVISNTGELFF.

For this clone: Other DNA sequences of this sample code for an identical CDR3. This chain links TRBV11-2 with TRBJ2-3; TRBD2 aligns across 11 bases. The CDR3 length is 16 residues. V was pared by 1 base and J by 1 base, with 1 base of the junction left unmatched. Per germline, CDR1 SGHAT and CDR2 FQNNGV. The DNA for the CDR3 is TGTGCCAGCAGCTTAGGGGGACTAGCGGGCACAGATACGCAGTATTTT. Translation gives CASSLGGLAGTDTQYF.

A few counts support this clone. The chain has TRBV7-9 and TRBJ1-5; a possible D gene is TRBD1 (5 bases). Trimming removed 6 bases from V and 5 bases from J, with 14 bases in between. Germline lookup yields CDR1 SEHNR and CDR2 FQNEAQ (reference sequence). This CDR3 comprises 14 residues. The CDR3 here is CASSLGGSDQPQHF. CDR3 in DNA: TGTGCCAGCAGTCTGGGGGGGTCCGATCAGCCCCAGCATTTT.

The V call is TRBV19, the J call TRBJ2-3, with a weak D call TRBD2 (6 bases). CDR3 length equals 15 residues. Deletions cut 4 bases from V and 1 base from J, with 12 bases between. CDR1 and CDR2 from the germline V gene are LNHDA and SQIVND (reference sequence). The CDR3 reads CASSTPPGGTDTQYF. CDR3 DNA: TGTGCCAGTAGTACCCCTCCGGGAGGCACAGATACGCAGTATTTT.

The V gene is TRBV9, the J gene TRBJ2-1; 9 bases are shared with TRBD1. Germline loops: CDR1 SGDLS, CDR2 YYNGEE. Trimming removed 0 bases from V and 9 bases from J; junction bases left unmatched: 7. This CDR3 spans 15 amino acids. Here the CDR3 DNA reads TGTGCCAGCAGCGTAGCGGGACAGGGTTTGGGTGAGCAGTTCTTC. Its translation: CASSVAGQGLGEQFF.

The chain carries TRBV5-1 and TRBJ1-1, with D perhaps TRBD1 (6 bases). Per the germline V gene, CDR1 is SGHRS and CDR2 is YFSETQ. Deletions cut 4 bases from V and 1 base from J, with 11 bases between. The CDR3 totals 14 residues. CDR3: CASSLLGQNTEAFF. The CDR3 DNA reads as TGCGCCAGCAGCCTCCTGGGACAGAACACTGAAGCTTTCTTT.

J is TRBJ2-7 and V is TRBV19; 10 bases line up with TRBD2. This CDR3 has 15 amino acids. Losses at the gene ends were 1 base for V and 2 bases for J; bases not matched to a gene: 2. Germline CDR1 and CDR2: LNHDA and SQIVND (reference sequence). The CDR3 spells CASSIGLAGAYEQYF. The CDR3 DNA sequence: TGTGCCAGTAGTATAGGCCTAGCGGGGGCCTACGAGCAGTACTTC.

The chain links TRBV29-1 to TRBJ1-1; D uncertain. CDR1 is SQVTM, CDR2 ANQGSEA, per germline. V lost 1 base and J lost 6, with 6 bases in between. CDR3 length: 11 amino acids. Here the CDR3 reads CSVEGAPEAFF. CDR3 nucleotide sequence: TGCAGCGTTGAAGGTGCGCCTGAAGCTTTCTTT.

This chain joins TRBV10-3 and TRBJ1-1; D is unclear. CDR3 length equals 15 residues. Germline V lookup: CDR1 ENHRY, CDR2 SYGVKD. Trimming pared 6 bases from V and 2 bases from J, leaving 16 bases between. The CDR3 sequence: CAIRDHERLNTEAFF. As DNA, the CDR3 is TGTGCCATCAGGGACCATGAGCGGTTAAACACTGAAGCTTTCTTT.

This rearrangement joins TRBV12-3 or TRBV12-4 to TRBJ1-5; no clear D. CDR3 length: 13 amino acids. V lost 2 bases to trimming and J lost 9 bases, with 11 bases between them. CDR3 sequence: CASSLKSISPQHF. DNA of the CDR3: TGTGCCAGCAGTTTAAAGAGCATATCGCCCCAGCATTTT.

The J gene is TRBJ1-2, the V gene TRBV7-9; D is uncertain. The CDR3 spans 14 residues. The germline V gene has CDR1 SEHNR and CDR2 FQNEAQ (reference sequence). V lost 5 bases, J lost 4 bases, and 14 bases lay in between. CDR3 protein: CASSAGLGGYGYTF. The CDR3 nucleotides read TGTGCCAGCAGCGCAGGACTGGGAGGCTATGGCTACACCTTC.

The chain uses TRBV15 and TRBJ2-7, with 7 bases lining up with TRBD2. V lost 1 base, J lost 5 bases, and 26 bases stayed unmatched. Germline V lookup: CDR1 LNHNV, CDR2 YYDKDF (reference sequence). This CDR3 has 21 amino acids. For the CDR3, the DNA is TGTGCCACCAGCAGAGCCAGTTCCCTCGGGGGGACTGGGCTGCGGAGCAACGAGCAGTACTTC. It specifies CATSRASSLGGTGLRSNEQYF.

This chain joins TRBV6-5 and TRBJ2-7, with 8 bases identical to TRBD1. Per germline, CDR1 MNHEY and CDR2 SVGAGI. J gave up 7 bases and V 10 bases, and 12 bases lay outside the gene matches. This CDR3 comprises 13 residues. The CDR3 DNA follows: TGTGCCACCCACCGGCAGGGGGCGAGGGAGCAGTACTTC. Translated, it gives CATHRQGAREQYF.

J is TRBJ1-3 and V is TRBV7-9; D unclear. V was cut by 0 bases and J by 7 bases, with 10 bases left in between. Per germline, CDR1 SEHNR and CDR2 FQNEAQ (reference sequence). The CDR3 has 14 amino acids. CDR3 bases: TGTGCCAGCAGCTTAGCCCTCCGAGGGAACACCATATATTTT. This encodes CASSLALRGNTIYF.

DNA for the CDR3: TGTGCCAGTAGTATAGTCCTGTTCTCTGGAAACACCATATATTTT. Amino acids: CASSIVLFSGNTIYF. V is TRBV19 and J is TRBJ1-3, with D unclear. The CDR3 runs 15 residues. V was trimmed by 1 base and J by 0 bases, leaving 7 bases between them. Per the germline V gene, CDR1 is LNHDA and CDR2 is SQIVND (reference sequence).

The chain links TRBV6-2 or TRBV6-3 to TRBJ2-7, with D perhaps matching TRBD2 (7 bases). Per germline, CDR1 MNHEY and CDR2 SVGEGT. Trimming cost V 0 bases and J 4 bases, with 19 bases left between them. The length of the CDR3 is 17 residues. The CDR3 nucleotides read TGTGCCAGCAGTTACTCCCGGGGGGCTAGCGGAGCGTACGAGCAGTACTTC. Translating it yields CASSYSRGASGAYEQYF.